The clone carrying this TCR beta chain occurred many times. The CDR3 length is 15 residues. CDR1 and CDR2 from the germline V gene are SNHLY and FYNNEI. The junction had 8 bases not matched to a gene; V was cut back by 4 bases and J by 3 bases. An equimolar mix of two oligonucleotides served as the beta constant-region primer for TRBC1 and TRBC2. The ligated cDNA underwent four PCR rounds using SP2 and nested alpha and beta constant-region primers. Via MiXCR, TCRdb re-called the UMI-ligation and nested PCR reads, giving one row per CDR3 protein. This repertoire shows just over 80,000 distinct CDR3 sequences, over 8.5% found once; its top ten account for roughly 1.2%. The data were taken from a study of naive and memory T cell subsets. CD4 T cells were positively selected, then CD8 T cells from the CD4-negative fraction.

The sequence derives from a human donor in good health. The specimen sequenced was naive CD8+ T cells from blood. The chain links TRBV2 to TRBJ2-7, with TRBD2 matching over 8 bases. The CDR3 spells CASSGHLAGNYEQYF. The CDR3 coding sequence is TGTGCCAGCAGTGGTCACCTAGCGGGTAACTACGAGCAGTACTTC.